The sequence of this TCR beta chain was determined in a study of T cells in Graves' hyperthyroidism and ophthalmopathy. In the study overall: Blood was drawn when the patient was first diagnosed and still untreated. Study results and caveats: Ophthalmopathy onset followed model prediction by a median approximately 5.9 months. Blood also contained most expanded thyroid clonotypes above 0.001.

From germline, CDR1 is MDHEN and CDR2 SYDVKM. The CDR3 spans 10 residues. V lost 3 bases, J lost 7 bases, and 3 bases lay in between. This clonotype was seen many times. The antigen is not known. Amplification of TCR beta CDR3 regions was performed using RNA transcripts as template. The TCR CDR3 first-round RT-PCR relied on the HTBI primer set. Each CDR3 protein gets one entry after TCRdb re-called the multiplex PCR reads with MiXCR. Of approximately 610,000 distinct CDR3 sequences listed, roughly 14% were seen once; the top ten hold approximately 4.2%. The sequenced sample consisted of blood. This chain uses TRBV28 with TRBJ1-1, with D hard to call. This sequence originates from a woman in her thirties or forties with Graves' ophthalmopathy. The CDR3 coding sequence is TGTGCCAGCAGTTTCAATGAAGCTTTCTTT. It codes for CASSFNEAFF.